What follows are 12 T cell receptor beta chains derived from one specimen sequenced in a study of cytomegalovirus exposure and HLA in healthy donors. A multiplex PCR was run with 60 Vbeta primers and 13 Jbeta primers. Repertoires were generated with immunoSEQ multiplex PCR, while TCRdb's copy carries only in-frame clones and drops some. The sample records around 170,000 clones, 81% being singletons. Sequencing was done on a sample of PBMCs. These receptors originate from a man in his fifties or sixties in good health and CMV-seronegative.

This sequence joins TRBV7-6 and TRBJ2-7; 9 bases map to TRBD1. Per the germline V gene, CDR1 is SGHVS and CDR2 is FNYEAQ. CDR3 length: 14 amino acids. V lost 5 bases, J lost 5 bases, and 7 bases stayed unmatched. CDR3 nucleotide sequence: TGTGCCAGCAGCCCCAGGACAGGGGCTAACGAGCAGTACTTC. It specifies CASSPRTGANEQYF.

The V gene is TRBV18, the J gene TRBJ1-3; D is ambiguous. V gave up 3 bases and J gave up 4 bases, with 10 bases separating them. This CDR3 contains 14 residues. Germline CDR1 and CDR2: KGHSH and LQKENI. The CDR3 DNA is TGTGCCAGCTCACCTGCTAGTTTCGGAAACACCATATATTTT. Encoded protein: CASSPASFGNTIYF.

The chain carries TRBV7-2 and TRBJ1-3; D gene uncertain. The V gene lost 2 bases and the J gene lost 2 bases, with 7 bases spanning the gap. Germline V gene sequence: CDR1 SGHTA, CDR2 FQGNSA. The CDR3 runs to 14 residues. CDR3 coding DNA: TGTGCCAGCAGCTTAAGGAGGGCTGGAAACACCATATATTTT. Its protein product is CASSLRRAGNTIYF. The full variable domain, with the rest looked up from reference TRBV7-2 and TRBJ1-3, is GAGVSQSPSNKVTEKGKDVELRCDPISGHTALYWYRQSLGQGLEFLIYFQGNSAPDKSGLPSDRFSAERTGGSVSTLTIQRTQQEDSAVYLCASSLRRAGNTIYFGEGSWLTVV.

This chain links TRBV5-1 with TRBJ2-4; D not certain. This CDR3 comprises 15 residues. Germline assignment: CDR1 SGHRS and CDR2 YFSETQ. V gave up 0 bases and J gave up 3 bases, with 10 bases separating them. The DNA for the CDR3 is TGCGCCAGCAGCTTGGACGCCCTTAGCAAAAACATTCAGTACTTC. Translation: CASSLDALSKNIQYF.

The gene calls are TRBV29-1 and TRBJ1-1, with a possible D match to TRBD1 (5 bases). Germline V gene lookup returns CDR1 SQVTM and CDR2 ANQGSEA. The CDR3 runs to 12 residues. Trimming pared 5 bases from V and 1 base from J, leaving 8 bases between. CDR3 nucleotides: TGCAGCGTTATGGGGGGGAACACTGAAGCTTTCTTT. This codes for CSVMGGNTEAFF.

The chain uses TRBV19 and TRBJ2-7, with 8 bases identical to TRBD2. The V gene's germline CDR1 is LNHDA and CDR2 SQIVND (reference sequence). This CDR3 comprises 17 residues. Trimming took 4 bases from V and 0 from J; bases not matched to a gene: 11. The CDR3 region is CASSTPGSGGISYEQYF. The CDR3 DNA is TGTGCCAGTAGTACCCCCGGCAGCGGGGGTATCTCCTACGAGCAGTACTTC.

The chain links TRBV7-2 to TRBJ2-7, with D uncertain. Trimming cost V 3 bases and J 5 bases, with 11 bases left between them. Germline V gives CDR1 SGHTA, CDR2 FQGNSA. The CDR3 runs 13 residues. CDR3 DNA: TGTGCCAGCAGCTTCGAGGAAAGGAACGAGCAGTACTTC. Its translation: CASSFEERNEQYF.

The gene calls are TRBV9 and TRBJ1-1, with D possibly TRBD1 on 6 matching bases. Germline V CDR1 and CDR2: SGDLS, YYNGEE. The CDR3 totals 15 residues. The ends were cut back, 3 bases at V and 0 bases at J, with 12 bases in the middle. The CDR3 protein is CASSAQGRVNTEAFF. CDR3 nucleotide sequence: TGTGCCAGCAGCGCCCAGGGGCGGGTGAACACTGAAGCTTTCTTT.

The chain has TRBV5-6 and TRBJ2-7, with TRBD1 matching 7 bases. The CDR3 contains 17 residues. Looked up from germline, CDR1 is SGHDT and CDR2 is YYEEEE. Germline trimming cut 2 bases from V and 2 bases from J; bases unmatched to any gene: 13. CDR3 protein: CASSFDLKDRRTYEQYF. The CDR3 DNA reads TGTGCCAGCAGCTTCGACCTGAAGGACAGGCGCACCTACGAGCAGTACTTC.

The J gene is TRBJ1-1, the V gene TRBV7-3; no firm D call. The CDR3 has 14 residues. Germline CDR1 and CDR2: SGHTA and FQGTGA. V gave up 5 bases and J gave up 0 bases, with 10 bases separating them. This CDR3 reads CASSPRGLNTEAFF. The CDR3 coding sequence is TGTGCCAGCAGCCCCCGCGGGCTGAACACTGAAGCTTTCTTT.

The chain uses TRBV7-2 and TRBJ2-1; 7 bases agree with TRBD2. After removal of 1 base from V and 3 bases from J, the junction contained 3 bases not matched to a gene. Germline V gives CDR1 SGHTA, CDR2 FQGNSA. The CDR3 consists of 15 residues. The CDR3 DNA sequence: TGTGCCAGCAGCTTAGTTGGGGGGGACTACAATGAGCAGTTCTTC. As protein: CASSLVGGDYNEQFF.

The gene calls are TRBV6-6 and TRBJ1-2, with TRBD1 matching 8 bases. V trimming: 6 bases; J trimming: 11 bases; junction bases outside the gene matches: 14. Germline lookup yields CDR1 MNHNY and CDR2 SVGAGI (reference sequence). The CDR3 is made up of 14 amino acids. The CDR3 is CASSRSGGDLSYTF. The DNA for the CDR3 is TGTGCCAGCAGCAGATCAGGGGGCGATTTGTCATACACCTTC.